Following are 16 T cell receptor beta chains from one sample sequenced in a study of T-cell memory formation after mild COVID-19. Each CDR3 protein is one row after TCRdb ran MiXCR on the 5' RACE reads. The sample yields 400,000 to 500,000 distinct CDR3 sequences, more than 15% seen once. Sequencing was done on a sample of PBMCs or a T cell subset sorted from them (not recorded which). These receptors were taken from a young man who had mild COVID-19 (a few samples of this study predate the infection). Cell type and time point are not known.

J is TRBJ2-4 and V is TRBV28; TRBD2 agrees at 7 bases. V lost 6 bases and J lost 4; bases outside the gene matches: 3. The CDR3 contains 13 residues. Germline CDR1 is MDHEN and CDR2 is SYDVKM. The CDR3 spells CASRAGVKNIQYF. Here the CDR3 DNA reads TGTGCCAGCAGGGCGGGAGTGAAAAACATTCAGTACTTC.

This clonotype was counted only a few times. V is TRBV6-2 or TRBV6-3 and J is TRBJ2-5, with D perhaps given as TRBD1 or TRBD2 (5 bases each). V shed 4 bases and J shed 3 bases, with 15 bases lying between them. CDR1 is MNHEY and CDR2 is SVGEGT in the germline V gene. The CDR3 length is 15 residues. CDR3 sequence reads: CASSSVGTLEETQYF. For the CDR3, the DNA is TGTGCCAGCAGTTCCGTCGGGACGTTAGAAGAGACCCAGTACTTC.

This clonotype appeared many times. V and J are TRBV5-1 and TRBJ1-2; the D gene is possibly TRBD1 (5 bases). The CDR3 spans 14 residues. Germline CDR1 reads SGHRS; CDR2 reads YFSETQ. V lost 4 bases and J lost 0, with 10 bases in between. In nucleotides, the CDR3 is TGCGCCAGCAGCCAAGACAGCCCTAACTATGGCTACACCTTC. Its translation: CASSQDSPNYGYTF.

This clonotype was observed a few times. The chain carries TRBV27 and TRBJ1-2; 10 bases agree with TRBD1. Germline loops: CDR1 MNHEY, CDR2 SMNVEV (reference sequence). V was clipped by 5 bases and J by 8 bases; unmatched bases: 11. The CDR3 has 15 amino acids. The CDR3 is CASSRQGAIFLGYTF. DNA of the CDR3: TGTGCCAGCAGTCGACAGGGGGCTATTTTTCTGGGCTACACCTTC.

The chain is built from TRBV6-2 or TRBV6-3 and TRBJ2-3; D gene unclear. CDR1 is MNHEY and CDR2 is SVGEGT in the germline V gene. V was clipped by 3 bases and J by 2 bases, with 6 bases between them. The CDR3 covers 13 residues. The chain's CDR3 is CASSYLHTDTQYF. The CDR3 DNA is TGTGCCAGCAGTTATCTTCACACAGATACGCAGTATTTT.

Written as DNA, the CDR3 is TGTGCCAGCAGTTACGCCGGGACCCCGAACACCGGGGAGCTGTTTTTT. Translating it yields CASSYAGTPNTGELFF. This chain connects TRBV6-5 to TRBJ2-2, with D perhaps assigned TRBD1 or TRBD2 (5 bases each). Trimming removed 2 bases from V and 0 bases from J, with 10 bases in between. CDR3 size: 16 residues. Germline CDR1 and CDR2: MNHEY and SVGAGI.

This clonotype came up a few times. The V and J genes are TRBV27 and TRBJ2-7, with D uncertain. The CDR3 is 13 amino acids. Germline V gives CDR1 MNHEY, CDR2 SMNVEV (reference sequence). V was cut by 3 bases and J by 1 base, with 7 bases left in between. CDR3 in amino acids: CASSFSSSYEQYF. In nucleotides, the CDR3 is TGTGCCAGCAGTTTTTCCAGTTCCTACGAGCAGTACTTC.

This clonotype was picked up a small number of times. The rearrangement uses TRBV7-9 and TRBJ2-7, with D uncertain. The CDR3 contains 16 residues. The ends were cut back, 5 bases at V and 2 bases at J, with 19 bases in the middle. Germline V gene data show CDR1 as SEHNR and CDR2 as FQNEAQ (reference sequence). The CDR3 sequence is CASSPPDLRGTYEQYF. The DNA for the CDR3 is TGTGCCAGCAGCCCTCCGGATCTAAGAGGCACCTACGAGCAGTACTTC.

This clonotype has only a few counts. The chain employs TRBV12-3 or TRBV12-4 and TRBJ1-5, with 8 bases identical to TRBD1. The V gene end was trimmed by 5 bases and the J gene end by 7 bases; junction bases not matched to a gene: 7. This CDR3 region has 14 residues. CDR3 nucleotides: TGTGCCAGCAGTCGTCAGGGGGCATTACAGCCCCAGCATTTT. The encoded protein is CASSRQGALQPQHF.

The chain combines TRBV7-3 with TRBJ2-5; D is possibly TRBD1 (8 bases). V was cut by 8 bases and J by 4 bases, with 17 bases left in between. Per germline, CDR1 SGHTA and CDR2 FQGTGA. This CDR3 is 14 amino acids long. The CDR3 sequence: CASQGAGARETQYF. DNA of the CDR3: TGTGCCAGCCAGGGGGCGGGGGCTAGAGAGACCCAGTACTTC.

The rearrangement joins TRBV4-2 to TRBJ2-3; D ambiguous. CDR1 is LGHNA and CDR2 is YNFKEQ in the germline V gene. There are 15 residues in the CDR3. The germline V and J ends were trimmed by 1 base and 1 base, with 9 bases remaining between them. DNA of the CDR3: TGTGCCAGCAGCCAAGTTGGTAGTGGCACAGATACGCAGTATTTT. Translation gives CASSQVGSGTDTQYF.

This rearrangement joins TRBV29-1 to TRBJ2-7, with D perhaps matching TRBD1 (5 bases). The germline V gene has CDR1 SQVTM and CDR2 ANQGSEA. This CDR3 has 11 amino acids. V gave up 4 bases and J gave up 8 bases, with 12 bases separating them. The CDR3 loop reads CSVVLQGQQYV. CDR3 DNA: TGCAGCGTTGTTCTGCAGGGTCAGCAGTACGTC.

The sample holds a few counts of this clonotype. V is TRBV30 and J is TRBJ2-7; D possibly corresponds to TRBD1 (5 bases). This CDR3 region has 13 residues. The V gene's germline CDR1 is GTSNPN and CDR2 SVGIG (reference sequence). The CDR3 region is CAAESDNSYEQYF. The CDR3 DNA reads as TGTGCGGCGGAGTCGGACAACTCCTACGAGCAGTACTTC.

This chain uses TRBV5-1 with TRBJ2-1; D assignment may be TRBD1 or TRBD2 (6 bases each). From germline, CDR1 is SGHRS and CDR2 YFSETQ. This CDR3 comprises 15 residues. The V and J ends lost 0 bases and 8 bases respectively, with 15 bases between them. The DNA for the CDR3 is TGCGCCAGCAGCTTGGAGGGGGGTTCCTATGATGAGCAGTTCTTC. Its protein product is CASSLEGGSYDEQFF.

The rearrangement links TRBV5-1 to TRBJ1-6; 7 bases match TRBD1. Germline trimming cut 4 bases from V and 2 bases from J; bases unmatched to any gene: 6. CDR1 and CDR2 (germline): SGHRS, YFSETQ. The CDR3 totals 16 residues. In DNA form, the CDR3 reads TGCGCCAGCAGCGTTACAGGGGATCCCTATAATTCACCCCTCCACTTT. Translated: CASSVTGDPYNSPLHF.

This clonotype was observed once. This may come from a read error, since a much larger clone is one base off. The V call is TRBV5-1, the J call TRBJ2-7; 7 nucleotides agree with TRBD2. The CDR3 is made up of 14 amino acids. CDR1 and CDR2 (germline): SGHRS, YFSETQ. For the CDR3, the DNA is TGCGCCAACAGCGAGACGGGACTACCCTACGAGCAGTACGTC. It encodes CANSETGLPYEQYV.